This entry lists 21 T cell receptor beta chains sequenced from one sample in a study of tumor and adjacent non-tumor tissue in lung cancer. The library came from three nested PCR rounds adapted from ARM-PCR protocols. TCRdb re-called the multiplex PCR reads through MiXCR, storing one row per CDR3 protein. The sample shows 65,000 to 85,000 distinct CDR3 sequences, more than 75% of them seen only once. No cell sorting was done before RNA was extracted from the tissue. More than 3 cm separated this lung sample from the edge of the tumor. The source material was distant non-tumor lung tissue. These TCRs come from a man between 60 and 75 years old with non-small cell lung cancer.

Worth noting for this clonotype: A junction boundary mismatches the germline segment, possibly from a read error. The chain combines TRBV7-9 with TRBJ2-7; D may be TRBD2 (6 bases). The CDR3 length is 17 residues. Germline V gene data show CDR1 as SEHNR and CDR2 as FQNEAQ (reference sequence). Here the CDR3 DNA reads TGTGCCAGCTGCTTAGCGGTGGGATCCGGTAGGACCTACGAGCAGTACTTC. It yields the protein CASCLAVGSGRTYEQYF.

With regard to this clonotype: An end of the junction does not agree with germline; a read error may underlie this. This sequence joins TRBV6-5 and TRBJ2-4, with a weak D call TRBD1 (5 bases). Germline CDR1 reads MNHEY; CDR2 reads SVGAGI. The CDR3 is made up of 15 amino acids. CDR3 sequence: CASKQNRWLSDIKYF. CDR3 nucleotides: TGTGCCAGCAAACAGAACAGGTGGCTAAGCGACATTAAGTACTTC.

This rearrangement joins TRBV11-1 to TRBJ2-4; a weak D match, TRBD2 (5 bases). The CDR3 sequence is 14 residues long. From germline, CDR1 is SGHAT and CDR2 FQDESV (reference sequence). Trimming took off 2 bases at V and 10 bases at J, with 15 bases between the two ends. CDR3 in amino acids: CASSLNAGKDIQYF. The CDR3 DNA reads TGTGCCAGCAGCTTAAACGCCGGGAAAGATATTCAGTACTTC.

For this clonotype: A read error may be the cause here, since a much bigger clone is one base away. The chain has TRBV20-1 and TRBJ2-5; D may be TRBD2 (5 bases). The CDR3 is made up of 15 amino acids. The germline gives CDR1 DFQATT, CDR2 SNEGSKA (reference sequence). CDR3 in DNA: TGCAGTGGTAGAGATGACGGCCGGGAACAAGAGACCCAGTACTTC. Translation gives CSGRDDGREQETQYF.

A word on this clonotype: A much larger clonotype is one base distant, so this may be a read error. CDR3 sequence (DNA): TGTGCCTGGATAGGGGCGGGCCGAGCCTACCATGAGCAGTTCTTC. The encoded protein is CAWIGAGRAYHEQFF. This chain uses TRBV30 with TRBJ2-1, with D tentatively TRBD1 or TRBD2 (5 bases each). This CDR3 spans 15 amino acids. Per germline, CDR1 GTSNPN and CDR2 SVGIG (reference sequence).

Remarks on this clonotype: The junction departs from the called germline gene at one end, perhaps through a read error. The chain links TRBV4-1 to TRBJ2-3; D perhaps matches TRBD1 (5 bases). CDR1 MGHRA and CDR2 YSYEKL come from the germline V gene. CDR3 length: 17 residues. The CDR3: CTSSQDKGQDITDTQYF. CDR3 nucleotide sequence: TGCACCAGTAGCCAAGATAAGGGCCAGGACATCACAGATACGCAGTATTTT.

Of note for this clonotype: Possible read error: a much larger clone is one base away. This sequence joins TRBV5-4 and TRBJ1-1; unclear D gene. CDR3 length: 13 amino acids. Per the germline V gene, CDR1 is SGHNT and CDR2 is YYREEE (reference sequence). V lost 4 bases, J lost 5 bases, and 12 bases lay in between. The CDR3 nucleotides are TGTGCCAGCAGCCCCCCCGGGTTGACTGAAGCTTTCTTT. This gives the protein CASSPPGLTEAFF.

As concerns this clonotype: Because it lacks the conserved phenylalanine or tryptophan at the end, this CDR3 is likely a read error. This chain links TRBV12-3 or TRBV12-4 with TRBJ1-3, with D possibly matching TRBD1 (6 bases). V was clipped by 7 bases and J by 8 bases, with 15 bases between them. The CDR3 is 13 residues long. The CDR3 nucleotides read TGTGCCAGCATTTTCCAGGGGATGCACACCATATATTCT. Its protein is CASIFQGMHTIYS.

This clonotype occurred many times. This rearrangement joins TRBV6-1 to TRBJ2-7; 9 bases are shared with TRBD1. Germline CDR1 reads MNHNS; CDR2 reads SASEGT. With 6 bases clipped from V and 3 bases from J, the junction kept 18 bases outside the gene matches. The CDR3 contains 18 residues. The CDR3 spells CASRVTTTDRGGNYEQYF. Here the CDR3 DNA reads TGTGCCAGCAGGGTCACCACAACAGACAGGGGGGGGAACTACGAGCAGTACTTC.

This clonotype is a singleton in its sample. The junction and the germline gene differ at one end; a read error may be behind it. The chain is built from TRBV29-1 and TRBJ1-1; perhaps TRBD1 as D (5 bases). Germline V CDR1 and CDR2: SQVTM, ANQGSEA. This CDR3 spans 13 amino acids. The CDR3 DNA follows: TGCAGCGCCCTCAGACAGACCGACACTGAAGCTTCCTTT. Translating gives CSALRQTDTEASF.

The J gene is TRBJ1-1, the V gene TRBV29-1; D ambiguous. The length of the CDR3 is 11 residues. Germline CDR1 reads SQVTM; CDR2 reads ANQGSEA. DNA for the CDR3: TGCAACGTAGGAATGCCGAGCGAAGCTTTCTTT. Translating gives CNVGMPSEAFF.

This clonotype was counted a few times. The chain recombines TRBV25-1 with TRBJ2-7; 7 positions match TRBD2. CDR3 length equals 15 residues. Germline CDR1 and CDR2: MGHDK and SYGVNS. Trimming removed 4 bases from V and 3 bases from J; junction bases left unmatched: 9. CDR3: CASSGEGVAGYEQYF. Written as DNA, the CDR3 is TGTGCCAGCAGTGGCGAAGGTGTAGCGGGCTACGAGCAGTACTTC.

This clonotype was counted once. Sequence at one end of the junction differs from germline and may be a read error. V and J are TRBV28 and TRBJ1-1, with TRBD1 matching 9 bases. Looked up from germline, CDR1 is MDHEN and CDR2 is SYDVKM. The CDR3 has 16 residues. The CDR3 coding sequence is TGTGCCAGCGGTTTCGAGGGGAGGACAGGGGACGGTGAAGCTTTCTTT. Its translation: CASGFEGRTGDGEAFF.

The CDR3 DNA is TGTGCCAGCATTACCCGTTCTAGCGACCACGAGCAGTACTTC. This translates into CASITRSSDHEQYF. The chain is built from TRBV2 and TRBJ2-7, with a possible D match to TRBD2 (6 bases). V was shortened by 7 bases and J by 5 bases, with 18 bases between the two germline ends. The CDR3 covers 14 residues. Germline V gene data show CDR1 as SNHLY and CDR2 as FYNNEI.

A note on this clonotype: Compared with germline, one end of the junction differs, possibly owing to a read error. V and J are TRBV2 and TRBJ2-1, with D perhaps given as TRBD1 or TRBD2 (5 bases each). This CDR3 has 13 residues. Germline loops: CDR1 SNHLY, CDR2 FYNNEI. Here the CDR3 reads CASTGSSYNEQLF. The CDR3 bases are TGTGCCAGCACAGGGAGCTCCTACAATGAGCAGCTCTTC.

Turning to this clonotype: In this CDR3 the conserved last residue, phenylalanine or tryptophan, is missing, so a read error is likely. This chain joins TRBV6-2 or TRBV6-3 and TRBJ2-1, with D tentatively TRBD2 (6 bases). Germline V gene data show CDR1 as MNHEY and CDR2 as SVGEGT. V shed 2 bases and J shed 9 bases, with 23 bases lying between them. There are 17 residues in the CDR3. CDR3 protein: CASSYNIRGNYPPEQFL. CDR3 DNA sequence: TGTGCCAGCAGTTACAATATACGCGGGAATTACCCCCCTGAGCAGTTCCTC.

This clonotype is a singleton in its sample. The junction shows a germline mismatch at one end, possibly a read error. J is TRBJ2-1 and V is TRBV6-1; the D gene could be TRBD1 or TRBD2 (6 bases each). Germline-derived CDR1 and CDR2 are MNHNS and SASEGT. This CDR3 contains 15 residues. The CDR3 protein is CASTGDLSSYNELFF. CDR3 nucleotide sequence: TGTGCCAGCACAGGGGACTTGAGCTCCTACAATGAGCTGTTCTTC.

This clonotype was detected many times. The DNA for the CDR3 is TGTGCCAGCAGCGACGCGAGCGGGAGGACGACCTACGAGCAGTACTTC. Amino acids: CASSDASGRTTYEQYF. This chain connects TRBV7-9 to TRBJ2-7, with 9 bases identical to TRBD2. This CDR3 is 16 amino acids long. Germline CDR1 reads SEHNR; CDR2 reads FQNEAQ (reference sequence). Losses at the gene ends were 5 bases for V and 2 bases for J; bases not matched to a gene: 10.

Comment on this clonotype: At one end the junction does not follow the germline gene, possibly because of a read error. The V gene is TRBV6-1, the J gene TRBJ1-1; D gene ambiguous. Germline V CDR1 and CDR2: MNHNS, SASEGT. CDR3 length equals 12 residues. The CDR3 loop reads CASNQGRIEAFF. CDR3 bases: TGTGCCAGCAATCAAGGGAGGATTGAAGCCTTCTTT.

CDR3 sequence reads: CASSLGPAGGVGIQPQHF. Here the CDR3 DNA reads TGTGCCAGCAGTTTAGGGCCAGCAGGGGGGGTGGGCATTCAGCCCCAGCATTTT. The chain employs TRBV28 and TRBJ1-5, with 7 nucleotides matching TRBD1. CDR3 length equals 18 residues. V dropped 2 bases and J dropped 6; count of bases not matched to a gene: 16. From germline, CDR1 is MDHEN and CDR2 SYDVKM.

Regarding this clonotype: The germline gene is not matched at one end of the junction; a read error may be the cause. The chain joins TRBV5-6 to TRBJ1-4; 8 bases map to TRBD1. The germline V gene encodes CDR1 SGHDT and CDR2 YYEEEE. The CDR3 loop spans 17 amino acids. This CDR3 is CASSSRTGTRSNEKLFF. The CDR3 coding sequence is TGTGCCAGTAGCTCCAGGACAGGGACCCGAAGTAATGAAAAACTGTTTTTT.